The 25 T cell receptor beta chains presented below share a single source sample, sequenced in a study of cytotoxic CD8 clonotypes in ibrutinib-treated CLL. Data came from immunoSEQ multiplex PCR; TCRdb stores just in-frame clones and leaves some out. The table includes tens of thousands of clones, 55% to 80% detected once. This material consisted of PBMCs, taken after 12 months of ibrutinib treatment. The receptor source for this set is a human donor with chronic lymphocytic leukemia.

The rearrangement uses TRBV7-2 and TRBJ2-3, with D uncertain. From germline, CDR1 is SGHTA and CDR2 FQGNSA. Trimming stripped 4 bases from V and 3 bases from J, with 8 bases between. CDR3 size: 13 residues. The CDR3 sequence is CASSSGRTDTQYF. The CDR3, as DNA: TGTGCCAGCAGCTCCGGACGGACAGATACGCAGTATTTT.

Only a few counts were recorded for this clone. In nucleotides, the CDR3 is TGCGCCAGTGGAACAGGGTCGGGACTCGAGCAGTACTTC. It codes for CASGTGSGLEQYF. The chain uses TRBV5-1 and TRBJ2-7; D might be TRBD1 or TRBD2, each matching 6 bases. CDR3 length: 13 residues. V was cut by 8 bases and J by 6 bases, with 18 bases left in between. The germline CDR1 and CDR2 sequences are SGHRS and YFSETQ.

The V call is TRBV30, the J call TRBJ1-2; no reliable D call. The CDR3 extends over 15 amino acids. The V and J ends lost 7 bases and 5 bases respectively, with 23 bases between them. Germline V gene data show CDR1 as GTSNPN and CDR2 as SVGIG (reference sequence). CDR3 sequence (DNA): TGTGCCTCAAAGGCAGAGGCCGGGCGGTTTTATGGCTACACCTTC. Residues: CASKAEAGRFYGYTF.

This clone showed up just a few times. The chain employs TRBV15 and TRBJ2-4; D possibly corresponds to TRBD2 (5 bases). Germline CDR1 and CDR2: LNHNV and YYDKDF (reference sequence). The CDR3 is 17 residues long. Between the trimmed V and J ends, which lost 3 bases and 0 bases, there was a span of 15 bases. CDR3 sequence (DNA): TGTGCCACCAGCAGGGGCGGGCTTGACTTAGCCAAAAACATTCAGTACTTC. Residues: CATSRGGLDLAKNIQYF.

The chain couples TRBV19 to TRBJ1-1; no clear D. The CDR3 spans 13 residues. The V end lost 5 bases, the J end lost 0 bases, and 7 bases lay between the germline ends. Germline values: CDR1 LNHDA, CDR2 SQIVND (reference sequence). The CDR3 loop reads CASSSAVNTEAFF. CDR3 DNA: TGTGCCAGTAGTTCTGCGGTGAACACTGAAGCTTTCTTT.

This chain joins TRBV6-5 and TRBJ2-7; TRBD1 might be the D (5 bases). The ends were cut back, 5 bases at V and 2 bases at J, with 13 bases in the middle. CDR3 size: 14 residues. Germline-derived CDR1 and CDR2 are MNHEY and SVGAGI. The CDR3 nucleotides are TGTGCCAGCAGTGAATATACAGGTCCCTACGAGCAGTACTTC. Its protein is CASSEYTGPYEQYF.

This clone has just a few counts. V and J are TRBV28 and TRBJ2-3, with 11 bases that match TRBD2. There are 14 residues in the CDR3. Per the germline V gene, CDR1 is MDHEN and CDR2 is SYDVKM. V was clipped by 10 bases and J by 2 bases; unmatched bases: 5. CDR3 protein: CATEGLADTDTQYF. The CDR3 nucleotides read TGTGCCACAGAGGGACTAGCGGACACAGATACGCAGTATTTT.

This rearrangement joins TRBV6-5 to TRBJ2-3; 8 positions agree with TRBD2. This CDR3 has 16 residues. CDR1 MNHEY and CDR2 SVGAGI come from the germline V gene. Trimming at V came to 2 bases and at J to 3 bases, leaving 7 bases not matched to a gene. CDR3 in amino acids: CASSYGQRGWTDTQYF. In nucleotides, the CDR3 is TGTGCCAGCAGTTACGGGCAGCGGGGGTGGACAGATACGCAGTATTTT.

The chain uses TRBV5-1 and TRBJ1-2, with D tentatively TRBD1 (6 bases). The CDR3 runs to 16 residues. In germline, CDR1 is SGHRS, CDR2 YFSETQ. V was pared by 4 bases and J by 1 base, with 17 bases between. The CDR3 loop is CASSPQSGASNYGYTF. CDR3 coding DNA: TGCGCCAGCAGCCCCCAGTCAGGGGCTAGTAACTATGGCTACACCTTC.

The chain uses TRBV5-1 and TRBJ2-6, with 8 bases lining up with TRBD1. CDR1 SGHRS and CDR2 YFSETQ come from the germline V gene. The CDR3 is 18 residues long. J lost 0 bases, V lost 0 bases, and 5 bases had no gene match. The DNA for the CDR3 is TGCGCCAGCAGCTTGGCCAGGGACAGGTTCTCTGGGGCCAACGTCCTGACTTTC. As protein: CASSLARDRFSGANVLTF.

DNA for the CDR3: TGTGCCAGCAGCTCTCGGGGGGGCGGGACAGATACGCAGTATTTT. Amino acid sequence: CASSSRGGGTDTQYF. V gene TRBV9 combines with J gene TRBJ2-3; TRBD2 matches at 8 bases. The germline V gene has CDR1 SGDLS and CDR2 YYNGEE. The CDR3 contains 15 residues. V lost 4 bases, J lost 3 bases, and 7 bases stayed unmatched.

This chain's CDR3 is CASGHRGGNQPQHF. In DNA, the CDR3 is TGTGCCAGCGGTCATCGGGGAGGCAATCAGCCCCAGCATTTT. This chain connects TRBV13 to TRBJ1-5, with D uncertain. Trimming stripped 8 bases from V and 2 bases from J, with 13 bases between. The CDR3 runs to 14 residues. Germline CDR1 PRHDT, CDR2 FYEKMQ (reference sequence).

This CDR3 reads CASSSIRDRGAEAFF. The CDR3, as DNA: TGTGCCAGCAGCTCAATCCGGGACAGGGGGGCTGAAGCTTTCTTT. The V and J genes are TRBV11-2 and TRBJ1-1, with TRBD1 matching 11 bases. V shed 4 bases and J 6 bases; nucleotides not matched to a gene: 7. The CDR3 consists of 15 residues. CDR1 and CDR2 from the germline V gene are SGHAT and FQNNGV.

V and J are TRBV28 and TRBJ1-1, with a weak D call TRBD1 (5 bases). This CDR3 comprises 13 residues. The germline gives CDR1 MDHEN, CDR2 SYDVKM. Trimming shortened V by 3 bases and J by 1 base, and 6 bases separated the two germline ends. CDR3 sequence (DNA): TGTGCCAGCAGTTTGGGGCAGAACACTGAAGCTTTCTTT. Protein: CASSLGQNTEAFF.

The chain combines TRBV2 with TRBJ1-2, with D possibly being TRBD1 (6 bases). The CDR3 is 13 amino acids. The V and J ends lost 6 bases and 0 bases respectively, with 8 bases between them. The germline CDR1 and CDR2 sequences are SNHLY and FYNNEI. The CDR3 here is CASRDSPNYGYTF. The CDR3 DNA reads as TGTGCCAGCAGGGACAGCCCTAACTATGGCTACACCTTC.

The count of this clone is one. The chain employs TRBV5-8 and TRBJ1-1; D may be TRBD1 (5 bases). This CDR3 is built from 17 residues. Germline CDR1 is SGHTS and CDR2 is YDEGEE. The V and J ends lost 1 base and 4 bases respectively, with 20 bases between them. CDR3 region: CASSLMMGGTVGTEAFF. The CDR3 region has the DNA TGTGCCAGCAGCTTGATGATGGGAGGGACGGTTGGCACTGAAGCTTTCTTT.

The gene calls are TRBV5-6 and TRBJ1-4, with a possible D match to TRBD1 (6 bases). Trimming removed 0 bases from V and 5 bases from J, with 23 bases in between. CDR3 size: 19 residues. The germline CDR1 and CDR2 sequences are SGHDT and YYEEEE. The CDR3 nucleotides read TGTGCCAGCAGCTTGGCCCAATTGGTGGGGGCCAGAAAGAATGAAAAACTGTTTTTT. Protein: CASSLAQLVGARKNEKLFF.

The rearrangement uses TRBV4-2 and TRBJ2-1; 8 bases fit TRBD2. Germline CDR1 reads LGHNA; CDR2 reads YNFKEQ. With V trimmed by 4 bases and J by 4 bases, 9 bases remained unmatched. This CDR3 has 16 residues. In nucleotides, the CDR3 is TGTGCCAGCAGCCGGGGCGGGGGGACCTCATACAATGAGCAGTTCTTC. It specifies CASSRGGGTSYNEQFF.

This clone appeared a single time. The chain is built from TRBV4-1 and TRBJ2-3, with D possibly TRBD2 on 6 matching bases. CDR1 MGHRA and CDR2 YSYEKL come from the germline V gene. The CDR3 loop spans 15 amino acids. V shed 5 bases and J shed 3 bases, with 15 bases lying between them. The CDR3 DNA reads TGCGCCAGCAGCGCCCTCCCGGGAGCGACAGATACGCAGTATTTT. It encodes CASSALPGATDTQYF.

The gene calls are TRBV2 and TRBJ1-2, with no clear D. The ends were cut back, 4 bases at V and 3 bases at J, with 9 bases in the middle. This CDR3 region has 13 residues. Per the germline V gene, CDR1 is SNHLY and CDR2 is FYNNEI. The DNA of the CDR3 is TGTGCCAGCAGTGCTGGGTGGCACTATGGCTACACCTTC. As protein: CASSAGWHYGYTF.

The chain is built from TRBV7-2 and TRBJ2-3, with D tentatively TRBD1 (5 bases). The germline gives CDR1 SGHTA, CDR2 FQGNSA. With 5 bases removed from V and 3 bases from J, the gap between germline ends came to 12 bases. The CDR3 length is 14 residues. CDR3 loop: CASSPHRQTDTQYF. In DNA, the CDR3 is TGTGCCAGCAGCCCACACCGACAGACAGATACGCAGTATTTT.

In DNA, the CDR3 is TGTGCCTGGAGTGCAGGATGGGGTGATGGCAATCAGCCCCAGCATTTT. Amino acid sequence: CAWSAGWGDGNQPQHF. The rearrangement links TRBV30 to TRBJ1-5; D remains unclear. Between the trimmed V and J ends, which lost 1 base and 2 bases, there was a span of 15 bases. This CDR3 is 16 amino acids long. CDR1 and CDR2 from the germline V gene are GTSNPN and SVGIG (reference sequence).

The V and J genes are TRBV2 and TRBJ1-5; 10 bases agree with TRBD1. The germline V gene encodes CDR1 SNHLY and CDR2 FYNNEI. There are 16 residues in the CDR3. V dropped 4 bases and J dropped 1; count of bases not matched to a gene: 4. This CDR3 is CASSGQGAWSNQPQHF. The CDR3 DNA follows: TGTGCCAGCAGTGGACAGGGGGCTTGGAGCAATCAGCCCCAGCATTTT.

This clone showed up just a few times. The DNA of the CDR3 is TGTGCCAGCAGTTACTGGCAGGGCAGCCAGCCCCAGCATTTT. Protein product: CASSYWQGSQPQHF. The V and J genes are TRBV6-5 and TRBJ1-5; D possibly corresponds to TRBD1 (5 bases). CDR1 is MNHEY, CDR2 SVGAGI, per germline. The V end was cut by 1 base, the J end by 7 bases, with 11 bases between. CDR3 length: 14 residues.

The V call is TRBV5-4, the J call TRBJ1-4, with 8 bases aligning to TRBD1. V gave up 3 bases and J gave up 6 bases; unmatched junction bases: 7. The CDR3 length is 15 residues. Germline lookup yields CDR1 SGHNT and CDR2 YYREEE (reference sequence). The CDR3 region is CASSSGTGGYEKLFF. The CDR3 DNA follows: TGTGCCAGCAGCTCTGGGACAGGCGGGTATGAAAAACTGTTTTTT. The full variable domain, rest sourced from reference TRBV5-4 and TRBJ1-4, is ETGVTQSPTHLIKTRGQQVTLRCSSQSGHNTVSWYQQALGQGPQFIFQYYREEENGRGNFPPRFSGLQFPNYSSELNVNALELDDSALYLCASSSGTGGYEKLFFGSGTQLSVL.